The 18 T cell receptor beta chains in this list originate from one sample, sequenced in a study of PD-1 blockade in classical Hodgkin lymphoma. This table comes from immunoSEQ multiplex PCR, and its TCRdb copy is limited to in-frame clones, with some not included. The sample includes 90,000 to 100,000 clones, approximately 89% of them seen just once. Patients all relapsed after autologous stem cell transplantation, and there was variation in brentuximab vedotin exposure. This sample comprised peripheral blood mononuclear cells (PBMCs), obtained before the second cycle of nivolumab. Receptors were obtained from a human donor with classical Hodgkin lymphoma.

The gene calls are TRBV2 and TRBJ2-7; 9 bases are a match to TRBD1. V was clipped by 6 bases and J by 1 base; unmatched bases: 1. The germline gives CDR1 SNHLY, CDR2 FYNNEI. This CDR3 comprises 13 residues. The CDR3: CASRTGGSYEQYF. The CDR3 bases are TGTGCCAGCAGGACAGGGGGATCCTACGAGCAGTACTTC.

The chain links TRBV28 to TRBJ1-3; D remains unclear. CDR3 length: 15 residues. Trimming stripped 5 bases from V and 2 bases from J, with 13 bases between. Germline V gene sequence: CDR1 MDHEN, CDR2 SYDVKM. The CDR3 DNA sequence: TGTGCCAGCAGTCCCGGGATATGGGCTGGAAACACCATATATTTT. It yields the protein CASSPGIWAGNTIYF.

This clone was found a few times. The DNA of the CDR3 is TGTGCCAGCAGCTTTAGGGGGGATTGGAATGAGCAGTTCTTC. The encoded protein is CASSFRGDWNEQFF. This sequence joins TRBV11-2 and TRBJ2-1; either TRBD1 or TRBD2 may supply D (6 bases each). Germline CDR1 SGHAT, CDR2 FQNNGV. V was pared by 3 bases and J by 7 bases, with 13 bases between. CDR3 length: 14 amino acids.

The chain uses TRBV18 and TRBJ2-3, with D tentatively TRBD2 (6 bases). This CDR3 has 17 amino acids. Trimming shortened V by 2 bases and J by 2 bases, and 17 bases separated the two germline ends. CDR1 is KGHSH and CDR2 is LQKENI in the germline V gene. The DNA for the CDR3 is TGTGCCAGCTCACCAGGTGTGGGTAGCGGACACACAGATACGCAGTATTTT. Translating gives CASSPGVGSGHTDTQYF. The variable domain in full, with the rest retrieved from reference TRBV18 and TRBJ2-3, is NAGVMQNPRHLVRRRGQEARLRCSPMKGHSHVYWYRQLPEEGLKFMVYLQKENIIDESGMPKERFSAEFPKEGPSILRIQQVVRGDSAAYFCASSPGVGSGHTDTQYFGPGTRLTVL.

With regard to this clone: The sample holds other DNA sequences that translate to the same CDR3. V gene TRBV7-3 combines with J gene TRBJ2-3; TRBD1 or TRBD2 may be the D gene (5 bases each). This CDR3 has 14 residues. Trimming removed 2 bases from V and 2 bases from J, with 8 bases in between. Germline V lookup: CDR1 SGHTA, CDR2 FQGTGA. CDR3: CASSLLGDTDTQYF. CDR3 nucleotide sequence: TGTGCCAGCAGCTTATTGGGGGACACAGATACGCAGTATTTT.

This clone appeared once. This chain joins TRBV4-2 and TRBJ1-6; the match to TRBD1 covers 7 bases. The CDR3 extends over 18 amino acids. After removal of 0 bases from V and 9 bases from J, the junction contained 14 bases not matched to a gene. Germline V gene lookup returns CDR1 LGHNA and CDR2 YNFKEQ. CDR3 sequence reads: CASSQDSGTGTDASPLHF. The CDR3 DNA is TGTGCCAGCAGCCAAGATTCGGGCACCGGGACAGATGCTTCACCCCTCCACTTT.

The V gene is TRBV11-1, the J gene TRBJ2-1, with 10 bases that match TRBD2. J was trimmed by 7 bases and V by 2 bases; bases with no gene match: 8. The CDR3 contains 16 residues. CDR1 is SGHAT and CDR2 is FQDESV in the germline V gene (reference sequence). CDR3 loop: CASSLSASGSENEQFF. DNA for the CDR3: TGTGCCAGCAGCTTAAGCGCTAGCGGGAGTGAGAATGAGCAGTTCTTC.

The chain joins TRBV7-2 to TRBJ2-1, with unresolved D. The germline V gene has CDR1 SGHTA and CDR2 FQGNSA. CDR3 length: 15 amino acids. V gave up 2 bases and J gave up 4 bases, with 12 bases separating them. CDR3 sequence: CASSLSGGFYNEQFF. The CDR3 DNA is TGTGCCAGCAGCTTAAGTGGTGGTTTTTACAATGAGCAGTTCTTC.

The chain recombines TRBV19 with TRBJ1-5; D is uncertain. V was trimmed by 10 bases and J by 5 bases, leaving 12 bases between them. The CDR3 covers 12 residues. Germline assignment: CDR1 LNHDA and CDR2 SQIVND (reference sequence). This CDR3 is CATWTPYQPQHF. Here the CDR3 DNA reads TGTGCCACCTGGACCCCTTATCAGCCCCAGCATTTT.

V and J are TRBV7-9 and TRBJ2-1; D is unclear. With 5 bases removed from V and 8 bases from J, the gap between germline ends came to 10 bases. This CDR3 contains 12 residues. Germline V gene data show CDR1 as SEHNR and CDR2 as FQNEAQ (reference sequence). CDR3 amino acids: CASSPMSHEQFF. In DNA, the CDR3 is TGTGCCAGCAGCCCTATGTCCCATGAGCAGTTCTTC.

This clone was seen only once. The gene calls are TRBV7-8 and TRBJ1-5, with no clear D. This CDR3 comprises 14 residues. The germline V and J ends were trimmed by 5 bases and 6 bases, with 14 bases remaining between them. CDR1 is SGHVS and CDR2 is FQNEAQ in the germline V gene. The CDR3 here is CASSHKGVRQPQHF. The CDR3 DNA follows: TGTGCCAGCAGCCATAAAGGCGTGCGTCAGCCCCAGCATTTT.

The CDR3: CSVVGDEQYF. The CDR3 region has the DNA TGCAGCGTTGTAGGGGACGAGCAGTACTTC. This chain joins TRBV29-1 and TRBJ2-7, with a possible D match to TRBD1 (5 bases). CDR3 size: 10 residues. CDR1 is SQVTM and CDR2 is ANQGSEA in the germline V gene. The V and J ends lost 4 bases and 5 bases respectively, with 6 bases between them.

The gene calls are TRBV4-1 and TRBJ2-5; no reliable D call. The V gene's germline CDR1 is MGHRA and CDR2 YSYEKL. The CDR3 extends over 13 amino acids. Trimming took off 9 bases at V and 4 bases at J, with 15 bases between the two ends. CDR3 DNA: TGCGCCAGTCAGGACCGCGTAGGAGAGACCCAGTACTTC. This translates into CASQDRVGETQYF.

The rearrangement joins TRBV28 to TRBJ2-7; the D call may be TRBD1 or TRBD2 (6 bases each). The V end lost 8 bases, the J end lost 4 bases, and 15 bases lay between the germline ends. This CDR3 is built from 13 residues. Germline CDR1 is MDHEN and CDR2 is SYDVKM. The CDR3 coding sequence is TGTGCCAGCGGTAGGGGGAGGACTTACGAGCAGTACTTC. Amino acids: CASGRGRTYEQYF.

The rearrangement links TRBV6-1 to TRBJ2-1; 12 bases match TRBD2. This CDR3 has 19 residues. Unmatched junction bases numbered 14, after V lost 0 bases and J lost 8 bases. CDR1 is MNHNS and CDR2 is SASEGT in the germline V gene. CDR3 sequence: CASSEADRSPSGREDEQFF. CDR3 bases: TGTGCCAGCAGTGAAGCGGACAGGAGTCCTAGCGGGAGGGAGGATGAGCAGTTCTTC.

The V gene is TRBV2, the J gene TRBJ2-7; 10 bases match TRBD2. V lost 6 bases, J lost 6 bases, and 8 bases stayed unmatched. Germline values: CDR1 SNHLY, CDR2 FYNNEI. This CDR3 contains 14 residues. CDR3 sequence reads: CASSSLAGVPEQYF. The DNA for the CDR3 is TGTGCCAGCAGCTCCCTAGCGGGAGTCCCCGAGCAGTACTTC.

The chain uses TRBV5-1 and TRBJ2-5; unclear D gene. Germline V gene sequence: CDR1 SGHRS, CDR2 YFSETQ. The CDR3 sequence is 12 residues long. The ends were cut back, 0 bases at V and 0 bases at J, with 0 bases in the middle. The CDR3 DNA reads TGCGCCAGCAGCTTGGACCAAGAGACCCAGTACTTC. Its translation: CASSLDQETQYF.

The chain recombines TRBV6-6 with TRBJ1-5; 7 bases fit TRBD1. V shed 6 bases, J shed 6 bases, and the junction held 8 bases outside the gene matches. Germline V lookup: CDR1 MNHNY, CDR2 SVGAGI (reference sequence). CDR3 length: 14 amino acids. Here the CDR3 DNA reads TGTGCCAGCAGCCAGACAGGGTTCGGTCAGCCCCAGCATTTT. Protein sequence: CASSQTGFGQPQHF.